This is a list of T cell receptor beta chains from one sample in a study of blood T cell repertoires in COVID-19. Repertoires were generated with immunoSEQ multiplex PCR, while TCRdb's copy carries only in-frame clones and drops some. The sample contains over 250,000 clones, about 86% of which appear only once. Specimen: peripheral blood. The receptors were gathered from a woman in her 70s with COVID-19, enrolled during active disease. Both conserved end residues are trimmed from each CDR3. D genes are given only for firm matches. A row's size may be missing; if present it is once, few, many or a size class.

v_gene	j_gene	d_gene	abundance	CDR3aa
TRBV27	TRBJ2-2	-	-	ASSLGMGRATGELF
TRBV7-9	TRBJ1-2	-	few	ASSSKSRANYGYT
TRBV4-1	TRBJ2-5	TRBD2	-	ASSLSYRGGTTKETQY
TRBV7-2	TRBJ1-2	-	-	ASSANAGEYGYT
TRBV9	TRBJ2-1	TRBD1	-	ASSARQGPLNEQF
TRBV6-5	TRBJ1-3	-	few	ASSYSGGLSGNTIY
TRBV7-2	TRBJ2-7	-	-	ASSLDPLSYEQY
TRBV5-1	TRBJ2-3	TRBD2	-	ASSPGGAPDTQY
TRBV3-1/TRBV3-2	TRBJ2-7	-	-	ASSQARDIHYEQY
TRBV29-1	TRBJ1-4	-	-	SVGGGANEKLF
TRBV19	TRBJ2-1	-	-	ASSGWTGRGSSYNEQF
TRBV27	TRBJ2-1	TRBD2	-	ASSLKSSGGAYEQF
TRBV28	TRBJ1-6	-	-	ASSSGHSSYNSPLH
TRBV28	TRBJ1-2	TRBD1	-	ASSLWTGAVYGYT
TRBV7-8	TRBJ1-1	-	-	ASTPLTGNTEAF
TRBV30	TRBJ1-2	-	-	AWHIGAGDGYT
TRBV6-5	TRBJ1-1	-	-	ASSYRTENTEAF
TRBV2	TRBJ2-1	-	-	ASSYTGTPNEQF
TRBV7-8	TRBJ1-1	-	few	ASSLVRDATEAF
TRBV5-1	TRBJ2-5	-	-	ASSLRGGSQETQY
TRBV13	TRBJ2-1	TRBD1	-	ASSLTGGYNEQF
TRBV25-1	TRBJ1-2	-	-	ASSEYGTFKGYT
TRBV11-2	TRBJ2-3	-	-	ASSLPGADTQY
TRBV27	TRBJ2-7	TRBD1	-	ASSPGQGFNEQY
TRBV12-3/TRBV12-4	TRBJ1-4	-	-	ASSLRGARF
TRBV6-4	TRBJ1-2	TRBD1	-	ASSVREGAGYGYT
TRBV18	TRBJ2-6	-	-	ASSPFYSGANVLT
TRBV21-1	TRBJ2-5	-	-	ASSLIHGLSLEETQY